The 25 T cell receptor beta chains below were found in one sample sequenced in a study of blood T cell repertoires in COVID-19. Measured with immunoSEQ multiplex PCR; TCRdb has only the in-frame clones, and not every one. Here the sample spans over 300,000 clones, nearly 90% being singletons. Sequences were obtained from peripheral blood. All receptors derive from a man aged 18 to 35 with active or convalescent COVID-19.

The chain joins TRBV27 to TRBJ1-2; 7 bases line up with TRBD1. CDR3 length: 13 amino acids. V lost 5 bases to trimming and J lost 1 base; unmatched junction nucleotides: 1. CDR1 is MNHEY and CDR2 is SMNVEV in the germline V gene (reference sequence). The CDR3 sequence is CASSRDSNYGYTF. The CDR3 nucleotides are TGTGCCAGCAGTCGGGACAGTAACTATGGCTACACCTTC.

The gene calls are TRBV7-2 and TRBJ2-7; D possibly corresponds to TRBD2 (7 bases). V was pared by 1 base and J by 6 bases, with 16 bases between. The germline gives CDR1 SGHTA, CDR2 FQGNSA. The CDR3 totals 15 residues. The CDR3 is CASSLEGGGRGEQYF. In nucleotides, the CDR3 is TGTGCCAGCAGCTTAGAGGGCGGGGGCCGGGGCGAGCAGTACTTC.

The chain uses TRBV13 and TRBJ2-7; D not resolved. V shed 0 bases and J shed 6 bases, with 6 bases lying between them. CDR3 size: 12 residues. Germline V lookup: CDR1 PRHDT, CDR2 FYEKMQ (reference sequence). The CDR3, as DNA: TGTGCCAGCAGCTTAGGGGCTCTCGAGCAGTACTTC. Translation gives CASSLGALEQYF.

This clone showed up just a few times. The gene calls are TRBV4-3 and TRBJ1-4; 8 bases are a match to TRBD1. The length of the CDR3 is 18 residues. V gave up 0 bases and J gave up 8 bases; unmatched junction bases: 14. In germline, CDR1 is LGHNA, CDR2 YSLEER. CDR3 protein: CASSQDALWTGRGEKLFF. DNA for the CDR3: TGCGCCAGCAGCCAAGATGCTCTGTGGACAGGGAGAGGCGAAAAACTGTTTTTT.

The J gene is TRBJ1-2, the V gene TRBV15; 7 bases line up with TRBD1. Trimming cost V 7 bases and J 7 bases; bases outside gene matches: 12. This CDR3 has 14 residues. In germline, CDR1 is LNHNV, CDR2 YYDKDF (reference sequence). In DNA, the CDR3 is TGTGCCACCACCATGGAACTAGGGGGCCCTGGCTACACCTTC. Amino acid sequence: CATTMELGGPGYTF.

V and J are TRBV29-1 and TRBJ2-3; D unresolved. V was shortened by 1 base and J by 0 bases, with 5 bases between the two germline ends. CDR1 is SQVTM, CDR2 ANQGSEA, per germline. The CDR3 runs 13 residues. For the CDR3, the DNA is TGCAGCGTTGAAGGACTGAGCACAGATACGCAGTATTTT. Protein sequence: CSVEGLSTDTQYF.

The chain employs TRBV18 and TRBJ2-5; D is unresolved. Germline V gene lookup returns CDR1 KGHSH and CDR2 LQKENI. The CDR3 has 13 residues. V shed 1 base and J shed 3 bases, with 6 bases lying between them. The CDR3 coding sequence is TGTGCCAGCTCACCACGGAGAGAAGAGACCCAGTACTTC. As protein: CASSPRREETQYF.

V is TRBV9 and J is TRBJ2-7; D is undetermined. Between the trimmed V and J ends, which lost 3 bases and 2 bases, there was a span of 6 bases. The CDR3 extends over 12 amino acids. The germline CDR1 and CDR2 sequences are SGDLS and YYNGEE. CDR3 bases: TGTGCCAGCAGCGGCGCTACCTACGAGCAGTACTTC. Amino acids: CASSGATYEQYF.

The chain carries TRBV18 and TRBJ1-1, with no clear D. CDR3 size: 13 residues. Germline CDR1 and CDR2: KGHSH and LQKENI. Trimming stripped 6 bases from V and 1 base from J, with 9 bases between. CDR3 region: CASSLRGNTEAFF. Here the CDR3 DNA reads TGTGCCAGCTCCCTCCGGGGGAACACTGAAGCTTTCTTT.

The chain links TRBV7-2 to TRBJ2-3; 12 bases align to TRBD2. Looked up from germline, CDR1 is SGHTA and CDR2 is FQGNSA. The V segment lost 1 base and the J segment 6 bases; nucleotides outside the gene matches: 8. CDR3 length equals 17 residues. The CDR3 reads CASSLVALAGGRDTQYF. The DNA of the CDR3 is TGTGCCAGCAGCTTAGTGGCACTAGCGGGGGGCCGGGATACGCAGTATTTT.

V is TRBV4-2 and J is TRBJ2-5, with 12 nucleotides matching TRBD2. The germline V gene has CDR1 LGHNA and CDR2 YNFKEQ. Trimming removed 2 bases from V and 6 bases from J; junction bases left unmatched: 7. This CDR3 is built from 16 residues. The CDR3 is CASSQTLAGGQQTQYF. The DNA for the CDR3 is TGTGCCAGCAGCCAAACTCTAGCGGGGGGGCAACAGACCCAGTACTTC.

This chain connects TRBV28 to TRBJ1-4; D uncertain. Germline V gene lookup returns CDR1 MDHEN and CDR2 SYDVKM. The CDR3 length is 19 residues. Trimming removed 3 bases at V and 0 bases at J, with 20 bases between. In DNA form, the CDR3 reads TGTGCCAGCAGTTTCTCCGACAATAGGAGGTCCCCAACTAATGAAAAACTGTTTTTT. Residues: CASSFSDNRRSPTNEKLFF.

Of note for this clone: With a far larger clone one base away, a read error is the likely cause. V usage is TRBV4-1 and J usage is TRBJ1-5; D gene unclear. The CDR3 length is 14 residues. CDR1 and CDR2 (germline): MGHRA, YSYEKL. CDR3 residues: CARSQPGSRQPQHF. CDR3 nucleotides: TGCGCCCGCAGCCAACCAGGTTCACGGCAGCCCCAGCATTTT.

The chain has TRBV6-5 and TRBJ2-2; 9 bases match TRBD2. CDR1 and CDR2 (germline): MNHEY, SVGAGI. This CDR3 is built from 14 residues. J lost 8 bases, V lost 8 bases, and 9 bases had no gene match. CDR3 coding DNA: TGTGCCAGCGGGCTAGCGGGGAGGTGGGGGGAGCTGTTTTTT. It is translated as CASGLAGRWGELFF.

This clone has only one observation. This rearrangement joins TRBV19 to TRBJ1-5; D is unclear. Germline-derived CDR1 and CDR2 are LNHDA and SQIVND (reference sequence). The CDR3 length is 12 residues. V was trimmed by 6 bases and J by 6 bases, leaving 9 bases between them. CDR3 DNA sequence: TGTGCCAGTAGCACTCCCGCTCAGCCCCAGCATTTT. This sequence encodes CASSTPAQPQHF.

The rearrangement joins TRBV18 to TRBJ2-7; TRBD1 agrees at 8 bases. The CDR3 length is 15 residues. The V gene end was trimmed by 3 bases and the J gene end by 6 bases; junction bases not matched to a gene: 10. CDR1 and CDR2 from the germline V gene are KGHSH and LQKENI. The CDR3 spells CASSPPGQGLIEQYF. CDR3 in DNA: TGTGCCAGCTCACCCCCTGGACAGGGACTTATCGAGCAGTACTTC.

This rearrangement joins TRBV28 to TRBJ2-5; TRBD1 is a possible D gene (6 bases). Trimming shortened V by 5 bases and J by 5 bases, and 18 bases separated the two germline ends. The CDR3 has 15 residues. Germline lookup yields CDR1 MDHEN and CDR2 SYDVKM. The CDR3 loop reads CASSIDTGIFETQYF. DNA for the CDR3: TGTGCCAGCAGTATAGATACAGGGATTTTCGAGACCCAGTACTTC.

The J gene is TRBJ1-5, the V gene TRBV29-1; D unresolved. The CDR3 is 16 residues long. V was clipped by 0 bases and J by 1 base, with 13 bases between them. Germline V gene lookup returns CDR1 SQVTM and CDR2 ANQGSEA. The CDR3 here is CSVEESPRSSNQPQHF. DNA for the CDR3: TGCAGCGTTGAAGAATCTCCCAGATCCAGCAATCAGCCCCAGCATTTT.

A few counts support this clone. This chain links TRBV29-1 with TRBJ1-4, with D maybe TRBD1 (5 bases). Germline V lookup: CDR1 SQVTM, CDR2 ANQGSEA. With 7 bases removed from V and 14 bases from J, the gap between germline ends came to 17 bases. The CDR3 totals 11 residues. CDR3 amino acids: CSAKYGGDLFF. CDR3 in DNA: TGCAGCGCTAAGTACGGGGGGGATCTGTTTTTT.

The gene calls are TRBV6-5 and TRBJ2-2, with 8 bases lining up with TRBD1. After removal of 7 bases from V and 4 bases from J, the junction contained 5 bases not matched to a gene. The V gene's germline CDR1 is MNHEY and CDR2 SVGAGI. The CDR3 covers 14 residues. CDR3: CASTGDRTTGELFF. The CDR3 DNA reads as TGTGCCAGCACCGGGGACAGGACCACCGGGGAGCTGTTTTTT.

The rearrangement links TRBV9 to TRBJ1-2; D is unresolved. The CDR3 has 12 amino acids. CDR1 SGDLS and CDR2 YYNGEE come from the germline V gene. Trimming took 4 bases from V and 4 from J, leaving 8 bases between them. The CDR3 here is CASSPHTYGYTF. The CDR3 DNA reads TGTGCCAGCAGCCCCCACACCTATGGCTACACCTTC.

This rearrangement joins TRBV19 to TRBJ2-5, with TRBD2 identical over 13 bases. The V gene's germline CDR1 is LNHDA and CDR2 SQIVND (reference sequence). Germline trimming cut 9 bases from V and 5 bases from J; bases unmatched to any gene: 6. The CDR3 runs 14 residues. CDR3 coding DNA: TGTGCCAGCACTAGCGGGAGGGCCGGGGAGACCCAGTACTTC. It yields the protein CASTSGRAGETQYF.

The rearrangement links TRBV28 to TRBJ2-7, with TRBD1 matching over 7 bases. This CDR3 contains 12 residues. In germline, CDR1 is MDHEN, CDR2 SYDVKM. The J segment lost 5 bases and the V segment lost 8 bases, leaving 6 bases of the junction unmatched. The DNA for the CDR3 is TGTGCCAGCGTAGACAGGGCCCACGAGCAGTACTTC. As protein: CASVDRAHEQYF.

J is TRBJ2-1 and V is TRBV5-1, with 8 bases fitting TRBD2. The germline gives CDR1 SGHRS, CDR2 YFSETQ. V was pared by 0 bases and J by 10 bases, with 9 bases of the junction left unmatched. The length of the CDR3 is 15 residues. The CDR3 loop reads CASSLELAAGGEQFF. CDR3 in DNA: TGCGCCAGCAGCTTGGAACTAGCGGCCGGCGGAGAGCAGTTCTTC.

The chain employs TRBV19 and TRBJ1-5, with a weak D call TRBD1 (5 bases). V lost 2 bases, J lost 2 bases, and 13 bases lay in between. CDR3 size: 16 residues. CDR1 is LNHDA and CDR2 is SQIVND in the germline V gene (reference sequence). The CDR3 DNA reads TGTGCCAGTAGTATATCGGGAGGGGCCGGCAATCAGCCCCAGCATTTT. Its translation is CASSISGGAGNQPQHF.